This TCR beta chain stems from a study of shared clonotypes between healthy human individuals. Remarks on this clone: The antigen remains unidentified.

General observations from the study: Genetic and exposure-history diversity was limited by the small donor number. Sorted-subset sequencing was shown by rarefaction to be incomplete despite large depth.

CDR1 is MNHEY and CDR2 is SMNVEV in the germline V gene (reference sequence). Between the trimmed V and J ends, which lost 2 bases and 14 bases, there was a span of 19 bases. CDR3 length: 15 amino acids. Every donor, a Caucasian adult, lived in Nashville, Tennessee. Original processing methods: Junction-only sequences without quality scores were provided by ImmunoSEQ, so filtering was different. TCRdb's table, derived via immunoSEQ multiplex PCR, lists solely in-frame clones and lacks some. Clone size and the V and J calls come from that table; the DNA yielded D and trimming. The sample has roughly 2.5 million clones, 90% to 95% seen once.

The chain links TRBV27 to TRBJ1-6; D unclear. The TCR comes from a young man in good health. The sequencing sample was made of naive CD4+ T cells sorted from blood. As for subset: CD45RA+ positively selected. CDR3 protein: CASSLTVSGEGTLHF. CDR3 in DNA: TGTGCCAGCAGTTTAACGGTTAGCGGGGAAGGGACCCTCCACTTT.